This record covers a single T cell receptor (beta chain). Per the germline V gene, CDR1 is SEHNR and CDR2 is FQNEAQ (reference sequence). The J segment lost 0 bases and the V segment lost 1 base, leaving 2 bases of the junction unmatched. The length of the CDR3 is 16 residues. Measured with immunoSEQ multiplex PCR; TCRdb has only the in-frame clones, and not every one. The sample has fewer than 300,000 clones; around 82% are singletons. This sample is drawn from a study of blood T cell repertoires in COVID-19. Overall study: The analysed material was cDNA or gDNA that came from T cells, B-cell-depleted T cells, or PBMCs.

This clonotype was obtained from a woman aged 18-29 years with acute or convalescent COVID-19. This chain links TRBV7-9 with TRBJ2-1; 8 bases are shared with TRBD2. Sequenced sample: peripheral blood. CDR3 bases: TGTGCCAGCAGCTTAGAAGCGGGAGCCTCCTACAATGAGCAGTTCTTC. Translating it yields CASSLEAGASYNEQFF.